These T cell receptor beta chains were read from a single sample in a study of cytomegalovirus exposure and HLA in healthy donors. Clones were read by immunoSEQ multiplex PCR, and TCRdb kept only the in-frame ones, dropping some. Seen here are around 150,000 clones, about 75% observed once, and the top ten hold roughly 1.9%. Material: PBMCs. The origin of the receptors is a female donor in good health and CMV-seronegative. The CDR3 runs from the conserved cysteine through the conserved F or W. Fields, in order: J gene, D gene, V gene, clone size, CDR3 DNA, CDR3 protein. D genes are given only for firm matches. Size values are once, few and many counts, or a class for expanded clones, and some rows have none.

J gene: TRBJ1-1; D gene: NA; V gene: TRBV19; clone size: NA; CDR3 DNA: TGTGCCAGTAGCCATCGGGAGGTAAACACTGAAGCTTTCTTT; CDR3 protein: CASSHREVNTEAFF
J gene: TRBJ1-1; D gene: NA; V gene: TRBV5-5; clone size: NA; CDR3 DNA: TGCGCCAGCAGCTTGGGGGGGGAGAACACTGAAGCTTTCTTT; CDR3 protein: CASSLGGENTEAFF
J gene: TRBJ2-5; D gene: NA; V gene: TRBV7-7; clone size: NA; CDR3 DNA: TGTGCCAGCAGCCTGGACAGACAAGAGACCCAGTACTTC; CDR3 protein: CASSLDRQETQYF
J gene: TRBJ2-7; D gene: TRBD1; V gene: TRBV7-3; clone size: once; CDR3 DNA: TGTGCCAGCAGCGCGGGTGACAGGGGCGAGCAGTACTTC; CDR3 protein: CASSAGDRGEQYF
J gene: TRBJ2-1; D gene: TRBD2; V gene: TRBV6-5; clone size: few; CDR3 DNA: TGTGCCAGCAGTTCCGGGACTAGCGGATCATGGGAGCAGTTCTTC; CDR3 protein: CASSSGTSGSWEQFF
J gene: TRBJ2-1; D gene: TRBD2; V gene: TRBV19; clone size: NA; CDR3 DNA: TGTGCCAGTAGCCCGCTAGCGGGAGGCAATGAGCAGTTCTTC; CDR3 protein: CASSPLAGGNEQFF
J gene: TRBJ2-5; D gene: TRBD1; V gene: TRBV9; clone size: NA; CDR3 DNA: TGTGCCAGCAGCTCGACAGGGCGGGAGACCCAGTACTTC; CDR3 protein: CASSSTGRETQYF
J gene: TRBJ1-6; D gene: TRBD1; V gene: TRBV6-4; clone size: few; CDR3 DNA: TGTGCCAGCAGGGAATTACAGGGGAATTCACCCCTCCACTTT; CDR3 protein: CASRELQGNSPLHF
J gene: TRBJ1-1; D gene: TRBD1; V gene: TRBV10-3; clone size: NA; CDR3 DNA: TGTGCCATCAGGATACAGGGGGCTGAAGCTTTCTTT; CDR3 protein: CAIRIQGAEAFF
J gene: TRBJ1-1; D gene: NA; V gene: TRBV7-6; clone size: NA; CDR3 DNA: TGTGCCAGCAGCTTAGTATCAGGCCCCGCAGCGGCGTCATCGGCTTTCTTT; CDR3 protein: CASSLVSGPAAASSAFF
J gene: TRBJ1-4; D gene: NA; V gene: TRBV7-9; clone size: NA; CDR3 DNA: TGTGCCAGCAGCTTAATTCGCGATGGTAATGAAAAACTGTTTTTT; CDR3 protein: CASSLIRDGNEKLFF
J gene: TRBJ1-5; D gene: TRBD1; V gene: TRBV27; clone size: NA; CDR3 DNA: TGTGCCAGCAGTTTTAGGTCCGGGACAGGCCATAACCAGCCCCAGCATTTT; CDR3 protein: CASSFRSGTGHNQPQHF
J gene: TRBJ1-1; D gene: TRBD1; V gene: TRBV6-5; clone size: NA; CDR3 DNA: TGTGCCAGCAGTTTTTATTCACAGGGGAGGACTGAAGCTTTCTTT; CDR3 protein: CASSFYSQGRTEAFF
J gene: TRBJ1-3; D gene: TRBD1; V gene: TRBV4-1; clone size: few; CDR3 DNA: TGCGCCAGCAGCGCCGGACAGGAGGATGGAAACACCATATATTTT; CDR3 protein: CASSAGQEDGNTIYF
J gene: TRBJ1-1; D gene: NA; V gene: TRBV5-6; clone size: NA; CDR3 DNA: TGTGCCAGCAGCCTGACAGTGAACACTGAAGCTTTCTTT; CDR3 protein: CASSLTVNTEAFF
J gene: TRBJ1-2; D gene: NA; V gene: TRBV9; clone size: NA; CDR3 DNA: TGTGCCAGCAGCCCCGGTTACTATGGCTACACCTTC; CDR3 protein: CASSPGYYGYTF
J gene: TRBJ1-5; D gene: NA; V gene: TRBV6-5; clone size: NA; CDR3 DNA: TGTGCCAGCAGTCGAGGGCTAGGATGGCCCCAGCATTTT; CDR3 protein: CASSRGLGWPQHF
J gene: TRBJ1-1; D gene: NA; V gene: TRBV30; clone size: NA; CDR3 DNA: TGTGCCTGGAGTGTCTCAGGGGTGAACACTGAAGCTTTCTTT; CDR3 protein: CAWSVSGVNTEAFF
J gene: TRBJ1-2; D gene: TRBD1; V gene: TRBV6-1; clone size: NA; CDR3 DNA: TGTGCCAGCAGACTGACAGGGGGGACCTCTGGTGGCTACACCTTC; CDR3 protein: CASRLTGGTSGGYTF
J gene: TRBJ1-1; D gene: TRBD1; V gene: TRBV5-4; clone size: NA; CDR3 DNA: TGTGCCAGCAGCTTGGACCCCCCGGGACAGGGGGCAAACACTGAAGCTTTCTTT; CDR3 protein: CASSLDPPGQGANTEAFF
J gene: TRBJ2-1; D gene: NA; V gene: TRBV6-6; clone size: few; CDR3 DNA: TGTGCCAGCAGTTACTCAGGGGATTACAATGAGCAGTTCTTC; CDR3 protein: CASSYSGDYNEQFF
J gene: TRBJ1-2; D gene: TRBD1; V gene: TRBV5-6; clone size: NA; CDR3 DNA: TGTGCCAGCAGCAATCCGGGACAGACCTCTGTGGGGTATGGCTACACCTTC; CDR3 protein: CASSNPGQTSVGYGYTF
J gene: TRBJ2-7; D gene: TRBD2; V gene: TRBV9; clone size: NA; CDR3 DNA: TGTGCCAGCAGCGTAGGGCTAGCGGGAGTGCAGGATGAGCAGTACTTC; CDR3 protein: CASSVGLAGVQDEQYF
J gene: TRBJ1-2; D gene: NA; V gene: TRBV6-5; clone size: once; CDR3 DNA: TGTGCCAGCAGTTCCGGCGGGGCCCCAAACTATGGCTACACCTTC; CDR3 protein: CASSSGGAPNYGYTF
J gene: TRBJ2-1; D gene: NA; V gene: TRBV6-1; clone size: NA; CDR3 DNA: TGTGCTGGGCGCGGGACGGGGGAATCGGGCGAGCAGTTCTTC; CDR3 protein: CAGRGTGESGEQFF
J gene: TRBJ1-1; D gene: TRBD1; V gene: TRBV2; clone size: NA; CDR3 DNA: TGTGCCAGAACCGGGACAGGGGGCCGAGAAGCTTTCTTT; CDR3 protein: CARTGTGGREAFF
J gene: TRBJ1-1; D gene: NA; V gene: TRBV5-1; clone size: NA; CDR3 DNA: TGCGCCAGCAGCTTGTCAGGGTCCCTCATGAACACTGAAGCTTTCTTT; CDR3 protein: CASSLSGSLMNTEAFF
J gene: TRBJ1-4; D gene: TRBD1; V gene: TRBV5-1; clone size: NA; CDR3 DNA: TGCGCCAGCAGCCCCGGGACAGGGTACCAAAAACTGTTTTTT; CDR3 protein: CASSPGTGYQKLFF
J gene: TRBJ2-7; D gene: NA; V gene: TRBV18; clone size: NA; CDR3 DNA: TGTGCCAGCTCCCGGGATTTTTACGAGCAGTACTTC; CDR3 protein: CASSRDFYEQYF
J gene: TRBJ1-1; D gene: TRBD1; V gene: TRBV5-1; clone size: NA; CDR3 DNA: TGCGCCACCGCGGGACAGGAGAACACTGAAGCTTTCTTT; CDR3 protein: CATAGQENTEAFF
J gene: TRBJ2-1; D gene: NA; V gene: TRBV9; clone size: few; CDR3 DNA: TGTGCCAGCAGCGTAGGCTTAGGGGAAAACTACAATGAGCAGTTCTTC; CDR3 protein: CASSVGLGENYNEQFF
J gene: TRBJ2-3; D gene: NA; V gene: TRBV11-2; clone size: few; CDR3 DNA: TGTGCCAGCAGGACTAACTGGGGGGGGCCCACAGATACGCAGTATTTT; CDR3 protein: CASRTNWGGPTDTQYF
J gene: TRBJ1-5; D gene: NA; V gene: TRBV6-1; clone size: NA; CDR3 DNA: TGTGCCAGCCGGGAGTCAGGCCTGCCTAATCAGCCCCAGCATTTT; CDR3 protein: CASRESGLPNQPQHF
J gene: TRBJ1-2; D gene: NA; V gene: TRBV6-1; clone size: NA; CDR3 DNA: TGTGCCAGCAGTCAGTGGGGCTACACCTTC; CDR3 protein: CASSQWGYTF
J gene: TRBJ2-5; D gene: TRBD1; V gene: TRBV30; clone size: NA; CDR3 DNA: TGTGCCTGGACTAGGGACAGGGGGATGGGGGAGACCCAGTACTTC; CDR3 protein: CAWTRDRGMGETQYF
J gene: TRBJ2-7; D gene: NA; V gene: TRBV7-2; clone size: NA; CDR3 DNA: TGTGCCAGCAGTTCCGAACAGGGTGCGTGGGAGCAGTACTTC; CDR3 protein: CASSSEQGAWEQYF
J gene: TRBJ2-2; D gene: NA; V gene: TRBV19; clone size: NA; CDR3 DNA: TGTGCCAGTGGACTCTCGTTAACCGGGGAGCTGTTTTTT; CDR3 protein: CASGLSLTGELFF
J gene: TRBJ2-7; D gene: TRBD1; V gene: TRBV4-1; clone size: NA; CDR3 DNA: TGCGCCAGCAGCCAAGCCGGGACAGGGGCCTACGAGCAGTACTTC; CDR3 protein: CASSQAGTGAYEQYF
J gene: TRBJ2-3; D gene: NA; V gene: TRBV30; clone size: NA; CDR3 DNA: TGTGCCTGGGAGAGGGCAGATACGCAGTATTTT; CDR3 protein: CAWERADTQYF
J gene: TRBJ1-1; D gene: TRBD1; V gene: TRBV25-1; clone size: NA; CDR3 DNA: TGTGCCAGCAGTGAGGGACAGGAGGGTCCTGAAGCTTTCTTT; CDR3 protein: CASSEGQEGPEAFF
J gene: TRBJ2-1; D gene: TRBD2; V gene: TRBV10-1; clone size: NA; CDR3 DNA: TGCGCCAGCAGTGGGACTAGCGGGGCCAAGCAGTTCTTC; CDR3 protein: CASSGTSGAKQFF
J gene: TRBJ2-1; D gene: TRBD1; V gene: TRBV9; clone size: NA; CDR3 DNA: TGTGCCAGCAGCCATCCCAGGGGGAATAATATCTACAATGAGCAGTTCTTC; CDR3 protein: CASSHPRGNNIYNEQFF
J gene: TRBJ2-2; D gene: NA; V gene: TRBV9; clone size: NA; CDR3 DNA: TGTGCCAGCAGTATTAGCGGCTCGAACACCGGGGAGCTGTTTTTT; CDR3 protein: CASSISGSNTGELFF
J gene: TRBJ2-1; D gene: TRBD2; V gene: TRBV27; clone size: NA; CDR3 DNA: TGTGCCAGCACACACCGAGGACTAGACTCCTACAATGAGCAGTTCTTC; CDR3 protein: CASTHRGLDSYNEQFF
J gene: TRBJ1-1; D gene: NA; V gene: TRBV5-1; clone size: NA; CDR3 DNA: TGCGCCAGCAGCTCCGGACAGCAGTACACTGAAGCTTTCTTT; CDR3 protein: CASSSGQQYTEAFF
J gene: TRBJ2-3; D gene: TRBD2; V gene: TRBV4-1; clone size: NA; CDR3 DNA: TGCGCCAGCAGCTCCAGCGGGAGGGGAGATACGCAGTATTTT; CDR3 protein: CASSSSGRGDTQYF
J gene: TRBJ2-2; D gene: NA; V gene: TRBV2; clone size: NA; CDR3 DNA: TGTGCCAGCAGTGAACGTCTAGGAGGGACCGGGGAGCTGTTTTTT; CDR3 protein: CASSERLGGTGELFF
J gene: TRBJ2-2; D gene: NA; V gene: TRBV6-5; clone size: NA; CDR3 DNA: TGTGCCAGCAGTTACTCAGGTCTCGGGGCCGGGGAGCTGTTTTTT; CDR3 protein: CASSYSGLGAGELFF
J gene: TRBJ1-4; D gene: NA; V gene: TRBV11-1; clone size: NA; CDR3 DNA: TGTGCCAGCAGCCGTCCCAATTCGTCAGCAACTAATGAAAAACTGTTTTTT; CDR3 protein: CASSRPNSSATNEKLFF